This T cell receptor beta chain was recorded in a study of siplizumab effects on memory and regulatory T cells. Study background: Siplizumab-free reactions were matched to 0.85 to 1 ug/mL siplizumab reactions in paired mixed lymphocyte cultures.

The CDR3 is 15 amino acids. CDR1 SGHKS and CDR2 YYEKEE come from the germline V gene (reference sequence). Trimming removed 5 bases at V and 0 bases at J, with 9 bases between. Findings and limits, study-wide: No functional test confirmed suppression by proliferating siplizumab-culture Tregs.

This clone was detected only a few times. Its target is unknown. An approximately 6-day coculture at 37°C was performed with the mixed lymphocyte reaction cells. Generated by immunoSEQ multiplex PCR, the TCRdb table keeps only in-frame clones and is missing some. The sample gives a few thousand clones, roughly half of which show up once; under 5% is in the top ten. The clonotype comes from a human donor in good health; the cells came from an allogeneic mixed lymphocyte reaction. Some clones in this sample may be carry-over from other donors' samples. The source material was CFSE-low (dividing) CD4+ T cells sorted from an allogeneic mixed lymphocyte reaction. The rearrangement links TRBV5-5 to TRBJ1-6, with D hard to call. The CDR3 here is CASSFDISYNSPLHF. CDR3 coding DNA: TGTGCCAGCAGTTTCGACATCTCCTATAATTCACCCCTCCACTTT.